These 3 T cell receptor beta chains were sequenced from one sample in a study of T cells in Graves' hyperthyroidism and ophthalmopathy. TCR beta CDR3 regions were amplified from RNA. The HTBI primer set drove a first-round RT-PCR of the TCR CDR3. TCRdb processed the multiplex PCR reads anew with MiXCR; each CDR3 protein has one entry. The profile covers under 300,000 distinct CDR3 sequences, with less than 30% appearing a single time and approximately 30% taken by the ten largest. Material: blood. These receptors came from a middle-aged man with Graves' hyperthyroidism that later progressed to Graves' ophthalmopathy.

This clonotype was counted ten times or more. The rearrangement uses TRBV28 and TRBJ1-2; D is uncertain. The length of the CDR3 is 12 residues. Germline CDR1 is MDHEN and CDR2 is SYDVKM. V lost 5 bases and J lost 7, with 11 bases in between. CDR3 coding DNA: TGTGCCAGCAGTCCCCCCGATGTTGGCTACACCTTC. Translated, it gives CASSPPDVGYTF.

The sample holds many counts of this clonotype. This sequence joins TRBV7-9 and TRBJ2-2; D gene uncertain. The CDR3 totals 14 residues. V was trimmed by 3 bases and J by 0 bases, leaving 5 bases between them. The germline CDR1 and CDR2 sequences are SEHNR and FQNEAQ (reference sequence). CDR3 residues: CASSLVANTGELFF. CDR3 nucleotide sequence: TGTGCCAGCAGCTTGGTAGCGAACACCGGGGAGCTGTTTTTT.

This clonotype was seen at least ten times. A read error may be the cause here, since a much bigger clone is one base away. This chain joins TRBV7-8 and TRBJ2-7; D remains unclear. This CDR3 is built from 14 residues. Per the germline V gene, CDR1 is SGHVS and CDR2 is FQNEAQ. CDR3 bases: TGTGCCAGCAACTTAGAGCTCGGCCCCTACGAGCAGTACTTC. This codes for CASNLELGPYEQYF.